This T cell receptor (beta chain) was obtained from a study of CD8+CD57+ T cells in acquired aplastic anemia listed by TCRdb under 2018. Some background on the complete study: On average, sorted CD4+ and CD8+ cells yielded 2.5 to 3.5 ug of extracted DNA, with a range of 0.2 to 27.4 ug. CD8+CD57+ expansion was defined as a frequency above the mean frequency observed in healthy subjects. Summary of the overall study and its limitations: No significant difference in CD8+ Simpson's diversity was found between patients and healthy controls (P=0.060). Approximately 27 CD8+ CDR3 sequences were found in both patients and controls but appeared to be highly expressed in patients and within the immunodominant clones of the patients.

As regards this clonotype: Its recognized antigen is unknown. Base qualities are not recorded, but no much larger clone differs from it by a single base.

TCR beta VDJ combination and CDR3 sequence profiling used genomic DNA as the template. An Illumina HiSeq 2000 was the platform used for TCR repertoire sequencing. The source study handled its data this way. TRBV/TRBJ rearrangement plots, CDR3 size and DJ length profiles, and Simpson's diversity index were used to evaluate the repertoires. Whichever DNA sequence was most abundant in the deep sequencing data was defined as the immunodominant clone. CDR3 amino acid sequences were screened for sharing across subjects and compared with published repertoires and the VDJdb database. The public reads were reanalyzed by TCRdb: fastp trimming at Q25, MiXCR alignment, in-frame beta chains only. Rows with a matching CDR3 protein are joined into one entry that keeps the most common DNA and genes. These V and J calls are TCRdb output, not the study's own analysis. The sample table records about 180,000 distinct CDR3 sequences; roughly 48% of these occur just once. More than 0.95% of the sample rests with the top ten.

The cysteine opens and the phenylalanine closes a CDR3 of 12 amino acids. Only the CDR3 region is kept as DNA, spanning 36 bases read in frame from base 1. V is clipped by 6 bases and J by 1 base, and the sequence between their germline boundaries is 7 bases long. The germline V gene sets CDR1 to ENHRY and CDR2 to SYGVKD. Flow cytometry had shown CD8+CD57+ cell expansion in the patients selected for sequencing. Severe acquired aplastic anemia was diagnosed in all patients according to International Study of Aplastic Anemia and Agranulocytosis and Camitta criteria. At the time blood was sampled, none of the patients had received any therapy. The study deep-sequenced TCR repertoires of sorted CD4+ and CD8+ blood T cells from severe aplastic anemia patients and healthy subjects. Patients were enrolled under clinicaltrials.gov protocols 00001620, 01623167, 00001397, 00071045, 00081523 and 00961064 in the USA. Ficoll-Paque density gradient centrifugation was used to isolate peripheral blood mononuclear cells. CD4+ and CD8+ T cells were sorted by FACS or magnetic beads before DNA extraction.

This chain is built from TRBV10-3 and TRBJ2-7; confidence is insufficient to name the D gene. This receptor was obtained from a human donor with aplastic anemia. Sequenced: sorted CD4+, CD8+, or CD8+CD57+ T cells (not recorded which) from PBMCs. This receptor has the CDR3 CAIRDGSYEQYF. The sequence in DNA is TGTGCCATCAGGGACGGATCCTACGAGCAGTACTTC.